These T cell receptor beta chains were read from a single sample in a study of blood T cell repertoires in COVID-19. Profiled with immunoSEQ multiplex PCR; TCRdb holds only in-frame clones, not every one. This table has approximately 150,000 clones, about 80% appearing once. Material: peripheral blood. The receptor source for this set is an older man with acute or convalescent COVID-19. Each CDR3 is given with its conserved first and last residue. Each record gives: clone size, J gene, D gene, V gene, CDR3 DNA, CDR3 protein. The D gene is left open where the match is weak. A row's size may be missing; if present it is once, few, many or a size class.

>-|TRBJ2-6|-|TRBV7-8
TGTGCCAGCAGCTTAGCCACGACAGGAAGCTCTGGGGCCAACGTCCTGACTTTC
CASSLATTGSSGANVLTF
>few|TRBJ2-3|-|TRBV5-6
TGTGCCAGCAGCTTGCTACGTCTAAGCACAGATACGCAGTATTTT
CASSLLRLSTDTQYF
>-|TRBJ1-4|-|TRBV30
TGTGCCTGGAGTGTACGGCTATACGAGGGTGAAAAACTGTTTTTT
CAWSVRLYEGEKLFF
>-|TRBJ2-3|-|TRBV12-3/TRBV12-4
TGTGCCAGCAGTTACGGGGGGCCAGATACGCAGTATTTT
CASSYGGPDTQYF
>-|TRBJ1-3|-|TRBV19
TGTGCCAGTAAGAGGGGGTATGGCTCTGGAAACACCATATATTTT
CASKRGYGSGNTIYF
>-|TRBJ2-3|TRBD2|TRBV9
TGTGCCAGCAGCATCCGGACTAGCGCTTTAGATACGCAGTATTTT
CASSIRTSALDTQYF
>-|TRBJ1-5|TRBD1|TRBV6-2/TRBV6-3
TGTGCCAGCAGCCTACGTCGGGACAGGGGGATATTGGGCAATCAGCCCCAGCATTTT
CASSLRRDRGILGNQPQHF
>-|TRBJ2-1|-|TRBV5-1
TGCGCCAGCAGCTTGGACTCGATCTCTGAGCAGTTCTTC
CASSLDSISEQFF
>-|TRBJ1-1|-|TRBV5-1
TGCGCCAGCAGCCTCTTAGAACGTAACACTGAAGCTTTCTTT
CASSLLERNTEAFF
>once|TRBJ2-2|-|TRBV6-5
TGTGCCAGCAGTTACGGCAGGTCGGGGGAGCTGTTTTTT
CASSYGRSGELFF
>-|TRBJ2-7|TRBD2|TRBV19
TGTGCCAGTAGTATGACTAGCGGGACCTACGAGCAGTACTTC
CASSMTSGTYEQYF
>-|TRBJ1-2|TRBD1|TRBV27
TGTGCCAGCAGTCTAGCCGGGACAGGGACCTACACCTTC
CASSLAGTGTYTF
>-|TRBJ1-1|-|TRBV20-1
TGCAGTGCCCCGAATCAGGCTGAAGCTTTCTTT
CSAPNQAEAFF
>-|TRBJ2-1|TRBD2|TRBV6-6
TGTGCCAGCAGTCCACGGCTAGGAGGCGGGACTAGCGGGAGAGGTGTGCAGTTCTTC
CASSPRLGGGTSGRGVQFF
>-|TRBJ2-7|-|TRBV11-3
TGTGCCAGCAGCTTAGGGGGTCTCGGGACCTACGAGCAGTACTTC
CASSLGGLGTYEQYF
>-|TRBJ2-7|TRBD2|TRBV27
TGTGCCAGCAGTCCCTCTAGCGGGAGGGAATACGAGCAGTACTTC
CASSPSSGREYEQYF
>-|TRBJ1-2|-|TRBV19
TGTGCCAGTAGTATCAACAGCGGCTATGGCTACACCTTC
CASSINSGYGYTF
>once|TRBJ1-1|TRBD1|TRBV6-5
TGTGCCAGCAGTTACTCTGACAGGGTCACTGAAGCTTTCTTT
CASSYSDRVTEAFF
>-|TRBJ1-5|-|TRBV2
TGTGCCAGCCGATTTTCCGGGACAACAGACAATCAGCCCCAGCATTTT
CASRFSGTTDNQPQHF
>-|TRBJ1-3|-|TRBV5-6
TGTGCCAGCAGCTTGGTGGCAGGGGATCGAGCTGGAAACACCATATATTTT
CASSLVAGDRAGNTIYF
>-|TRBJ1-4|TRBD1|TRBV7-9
TGTGCCAGCAGCGGAAGACAGGGGGAACGTGAAAAACTGTTTTTT
CASSGRQGEREKLFF
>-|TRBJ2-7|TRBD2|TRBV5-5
TGTGCCAGCAGCTTGACTAGCGGGGCCTACGAGCAGTACTTC
CASSLTSGAYEQYF
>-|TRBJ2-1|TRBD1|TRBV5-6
TGTGCCAGCACATCCTGGGGTCAGGGGGAGATCGGTGAGCAGTTCTTC
CASTSWGQGEIGEQFF
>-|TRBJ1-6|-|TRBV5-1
TGCGCCAGCAGCTTGGTACAGGGCGGATATTCACCCCTCCACTTT
CASSLVQGGYSPLHF
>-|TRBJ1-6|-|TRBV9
TGTGCCAGCAGCGTAGGGGGGCAGGGCGGTTCACCCCTCCACTTT
CASSVGGQGGSPLHF
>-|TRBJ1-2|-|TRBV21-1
TGTGCCAGCACCCCTGGGGGGGACAACTATGGCTACACCTTC
CASTPGGDNYGYTF
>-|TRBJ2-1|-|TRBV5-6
TGTGCCAGCAGCCCCCTAGTTGGGGAGGTGAATGAGCAGTTCTTC
CASSPLVGEVNEQFF
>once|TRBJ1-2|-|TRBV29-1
TGCAGCGTCGCAAGCCAACCTAACTATGGCTACACCTTC
CSVASQPNYGYTF
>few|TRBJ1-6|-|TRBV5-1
TGCGCCAGCAGCGTGTACAGGGATAATTCACCCCTCCACTTT
CASSVYRDNSPLHF
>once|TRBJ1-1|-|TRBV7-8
TGTGCCAGCAGCTTAGCGCGGGGCACTGGAGCTTTCTTT
CASSLARGTGAFF
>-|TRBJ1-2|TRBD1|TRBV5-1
TGCGCCAGCAGCTTGGGAATGACAGGGATCTATGGCTACACCTTC
CASSLGMTGIYGYTF
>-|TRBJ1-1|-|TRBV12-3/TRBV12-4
TGTGCCAGCAGTTTCCACAGGGACACTGAAGCTTTCTTT
CASSFHRDTEAFF
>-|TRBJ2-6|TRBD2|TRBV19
TGTGCCAGTAGTAGTAGCGGGAGGGCCGGGGCCAACGTCCTGACTTTC
CASSSSGRAGANVLTF
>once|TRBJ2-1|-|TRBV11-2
TGTGCCAGCAGCTTAGTATCCCCAACAGAGCAGTTCTTC
CASSLVSPTEQFF
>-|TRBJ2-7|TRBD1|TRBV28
TGTGCCAGCAGTCTCCAGGGGGTCCGTAACAACGAGCAGTACTTC
CASSLQGVRNNEQYF
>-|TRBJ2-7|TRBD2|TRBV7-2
TGTGCCAGCAGCTTAGTAGAAATAGCGGGGGGGTACGAGCAGTACTTC
CASSLVEIAGGYEQYF
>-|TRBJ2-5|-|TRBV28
TGTGCCAGCGTCTTTTCGGGGGAGGAGACCCAGTACTTC
CASVFSGEETQYF
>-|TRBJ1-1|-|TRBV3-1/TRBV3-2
TGTGCCAGCAGCCAAGATTACGGGGAAGCTTTCTTT
CASSQDYGEAFF
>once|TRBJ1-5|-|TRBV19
TGTGCCAGTAGTATAATGGGGCAGGTTAGCAATCAGCCCCAGCATTTT
CASSIMGQVSNQPQHF
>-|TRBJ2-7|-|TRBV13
TGTGCCAGCAGCGGCGGGACGCTCAGGGGAGGGTACGAGCAGTACTTC
CASSGGTLRGGYEQYF
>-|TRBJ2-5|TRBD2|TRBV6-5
TGTGCCAGCACTAGCGGGGGGTGGGAGACCCAGTACTTC
CASTSGGWETQYF
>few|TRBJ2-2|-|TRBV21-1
TGTGCCAGCAGCAAAGACAGGTCCACCGGGGAGCTGTTTTTT
CASSKDRSTGELFF
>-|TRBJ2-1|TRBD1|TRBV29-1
TGCAGCGTCGACGGGACAGGGTTGAATGAGCAGTTCTTC
CSVDGTGLNEQFF